Below, 13 T cell receptor beta chains from the same sample are listed, as sequenced in a study of Graves' ophthalmopathy and Graves' hyperthyroidism. As the template, RNA transcripts were used to amplify TCR beta CDR3 regions. Second-round multiplex PCR followed a first-round RT-PCR using HTBI primers. TCRdb called the multiplex PCR reads again in MiXCR, with one record for every CDR3 protein. The sample records a few hundred thousand distinct CDR3 sequences, 15% to 20% being singletons. The sample consisted of peripheral blood. These receptors were collected from an adult woman with stable Graves' hyperthyroidism.

This clonotype was seen ten or more times. This chain uses TRBV20-1 with TRBJ2-7, with 10 bases lining up with TRBD2. CDR1 DFQATT and CDR2 SNEGSKA come from the germline V gene (reference sequence). The CDR3 covers 14 residues. V lost 2 bases to trimming and J lost 5 bases; unmatched junction nucleotides: 6. The CDR3 DNA is TGCAGTGCTAGACTAGCGGGAGTGGTCCACGAGCAGTACTTC. Translated, it gives CSARLAGVVHEQYF.

There are many counts of this clonotype. V gene TRBV20-1 combines with J gene TRBJ2-7; 11 nucleotides line up with TRBD2. This CDR3 spans 15 amino acids. The J segment lost 3 bases and the V segment lost 4 bases, leaving 8 bases of the junction unmatched. Germline V gene lookup returns CDR1 DFQATT and CDR2 SNEGSKA (reference sequence). CDR3 loop: CSAISGTSGFYEQYF. In nucleotides, the CDR3 is TGCAGTGCTATCTCCGGGACTAGCGGCTTCTACGAGCAGTACTTC.

This clonotype was counted ten times or more. The chain uses TRBV20-1 and TRBJ2-7; D might be TRBD2 (5 bases). The germline CDR1 and CDR2 sequences are DFQATT and SNEGSKA (reference sequence). V lost 0 bases and J lost 3, with 15 bases in between. The CDR3 totals 15 residues. The chain's CDR3 is CSARDNAEGYYEQYF. The CDR3 nucleotides are TGCAGTGCTAGAGATAACGCAGAGGGATACTACGAGCAGTACTTC.

The chain recombines TRBV3-1 with TRBJ2-7; 9 nucleotides agree with TRBD1. V trimming: 4 bases; J trimming: 1 base; junction bases outside the gene matches: 11. CDR1 and CDR2 from the germline V gene are LGHDT and YNNKEL (reference sequence). The CDR3 spans 17 residues. CDR3 sequence (DNA): TGTGCCAGCAGCCTTCACCCGGGACAGGGAAATTCCTACGAGCAGTACTTC. Translating gives CASSLHPGQGNSYEQYF.

This chain uses TRBV7-2 with TRBJ2-3; D call uncertain. The CDR3 covers 13 residues. With 7 bases removed from V and 0 bases from J, the gap between germline ends came to 8 bases. Germline CDR1 is SGHTA and CDR2 is FQGNSA. The CDR3 loop is CASMEWSTDTQYF. The CDR3 coding sequence is TGTGCCAGCATGGAGTGGAGCACAGATACGCAGTATTTT.

This clonotype was detected many times. The chain links TRBV2 to TRBJ2-7; D remains ambiguous. The V and J ends lost 1 base and 3 bases respectively, with 10 bases between them. This CDR3 region has 14 residues. CDR1 is SNHLY and CDR2 is FYNNEI in the germline V gene. The CDR3 coding sequence is TGTGCCAGCAGTGAAGGCCAGGCCCTCTACGAGCAGTACTTC. Protein sequence: CASSEGQALYEQYF.

This clonotype was recorded many times. The chain has TRBV4-3 and TRBJ1-3, with a tentative D call TRBD1 (5 bases). CDR1 is LGHNA and CDR2 is YSLEER in the germline V gene. The CDR3 is made up of 16 amino acids. V was cut by 1 base and J by 4 bases, with 14 bases left in between. CDR3 sequence: CASSQALWGFGNTIYF. The CDR3 nucleotides read TGCGCCAGCAGCCAAGCCCTGTGGGGGTTCGGAAACACCATATATTTT.

The table lists this clonotype with many counts. The chain employs TRBV11-2 and TRBJ2-5; no firm D call. The V gene's germline CDR1 is SGHAT and CDR2 FQNNGV. Trimming removed 3 bases at V and 5 bases at J, with 10 bases between. The CDR3 contains 13 residues. CDR3 nucleotides: TGTGCCAGCAGCTTGCGGCTAGAGGAGACCCAGTACTTC. It specifies CASSLRLEETQYF.

This clonotype was observed at least ten times. The V gene is TRBV2, the J gene TRBJ1-1, with 8 bases identical to TRBD1. The CDR3 spans 16 residues. V shed 4 bases, J shed 0 bases, and the junction held 7 bases outside the gene matches. Germline V gene data show CDR1 as SNHLY and CDR2 as FYNNEI. CDR3 in amino acids: CASSVEDRAMNTEAFF. The CDR3 bases are TGTGCCAGCAGTGTAGAGGACAGGGCTATGAACACTGAAGCTTTCTTT.

This clonotype has ten or more counts. This chain connects TRBV10-3 to TRBJ2-7, with TRBD2 matching 10 bases. The CDR3 is made up of 18 amino acids. J lost 2 bases, V lost 0 bases, and 10 bases had no gene match. Germline V gene sequence: CDR1 ENHRY, CDR2 SYGVKD. The CDR3 is CAISESTLLAGDAYEQYF. CDR3 DNA sequence: TGTGCCATCAGTGAGTCGACTCTGCTAGCGGGGGATGCCTACGAGCAGTACTTC.

This clonotype came up many times. The chain links TRBV20-1 to TRBJ2-7, with unresolved D. V lost 6 bases to trimming and J lost 1 base, with 13 bases between them. Germline V lookup: CDR1 DFQATT, CDR2 SNEGSKA (reference sequence). CDR3 length equals 13 residues. The CDR3 DNA is TGCAGTGCCACTTTCCCGGAGTCCTACGAGCAGTACTTC. It is translated as CSATFPESYEQYF.

This clonotype was seen many times. J is TRBJ1-1 and V is TRBV20-1; no reliable D call. The CDR3 has 12 residues. Germline CDR1 is DFQATT and CDR2 is SNEGSKA (reference sequence). V was shortened by 2 bases and J by 4 bases, with 8 bases between the two germline ends. CDR3 residues: CSARQPSTEAFF. Written as DNA, the CDR3 is TGCAGTGCTAGACAGCCGAGCACTGAAGCTTTCTTT.

This clonotype came up a few times. The chain couples TRBV6-1 to TRBJ2-3, with D possibly being TRBD1 or TRBD2 (5 bases each). The V end lost 4 bases, the J end lost 3 bases, and 17 bases lay between the germline ends. There are 16 residues in the CDR3. CDR1 is MNHNS and CDR2 is SASEGT in the germline V gene. The CDR3 protein is CASSVRPRWGTDTQYF. In DNA form, the CDR3 reads TGTGCCAGCAGTGTGCGACCCCGGTGGGGGACAGATACGCAGTATTTT.